The source of this TCR beta chain is a study of cytomegalovirus exposure and HLA in healthy donors. Whole-study findings and limits: The study labeled 150 or so TCR beta chains cytomegalovirus-associated. Researchers reported that a few CMV-associated chains were confirmed in vitro as CMV antigen-specific.

The data were produced by immunoSEQ multiplex PCR, yet TCRdb's version contains in-frame clones alone and is incomplete. Found here are some 98,000 clones, over 75% of them singletons; the top ten hold 6% to 6.5%. Note on this clone: What it recognizes is unknown.

The CDR3 sequence is 16 residues long. The trim removed 8 bases at V and 4 bases at J, leaving 11 bases unmatched. Per the germline V gene, CDR1 is LNHDA and CDR2 is SQIVND (reference sequence). The chain recombines TRBV19 with TRBJ1-3, with 10 bases matching TRBD1. This clonotype was obtained from a young man in good health and CMV-seropositive. Sequenced material: PBMCs. The CDR3 DNA reads as TGTGCCAGTGAATCTACCGGGACAGGGGACGGAAACACCATATATTTT. It encodes CASESTGTGDGNTIYF.